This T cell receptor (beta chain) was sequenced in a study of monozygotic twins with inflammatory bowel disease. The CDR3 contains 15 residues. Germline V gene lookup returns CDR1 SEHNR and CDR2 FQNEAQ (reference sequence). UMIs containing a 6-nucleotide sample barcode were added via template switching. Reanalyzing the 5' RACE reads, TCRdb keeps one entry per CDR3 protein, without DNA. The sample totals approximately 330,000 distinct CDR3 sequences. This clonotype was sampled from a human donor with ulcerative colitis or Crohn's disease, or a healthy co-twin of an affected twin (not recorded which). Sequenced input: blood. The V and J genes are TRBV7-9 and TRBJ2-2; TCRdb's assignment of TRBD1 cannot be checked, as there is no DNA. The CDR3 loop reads CASSLDAGATGELFF.